One sample yielded the 31 T cell receptor beta chains listed below, sequenced in a study of cytomegalovirus exposure and HLA in healthy donors. The primer mix had 60 Vbeta and 13 Jbeta primers. TCRdb keeps only in-frame clones here, not all; method: immunoSEQ multiplex PCR. This repertoire shows some 130,000 clones, around 75% found once; its top ten account for more than 6.5%. The sequenced sample consisted of PBMCs. The receptor source for this set is a man aged 25 to 40 in good health and CMV-seronegative.

The chain joins TRBV10-3 to TRBJ1-5, with 9 bases aligning to TRBD1. V trimming: 10 bases; J trimming: 0 bases; junction bases outside the gene matches: 10. CDR3 length: 16 amino acids. Germline V gene data show CDR1 as ENHRY and CDR2 as SYGVKD. The CDR3 bases are TGTGCCACTGGGACAGGGTGGGGTTATAGCAATCAGCCCCAGCATTTT. As protein: CATGTGWGYSNQPQHF.

This clone occurred a few times. This chain links TRBV19 with TRBJ1-5; D unclear. The germline V and J ends were trimmed by 4 bases and 3 bases, with 16 bases remaining between them. The CDR3 runs to 16 residues. Germline-derived CDR1 and CDR2 are LNHDA and SQIVND (reference sequence). The DNA for the CDR3 is TGTGCCAGTAGTACCTCACGGACTCCTTCCAATCAGCCCCAGCATTTT. Its translation: CASSTSRTPSNQPQHF.

This rearrangement joins TRBV27 to TRBJ2-7, with D tentatively TRBD2 (5 bases). V lost 5 bases, J lost 1 base, and 9 bases lay in between. Germline V gene sequence: CDR1 MNHEY, CDR2 SMNVEV (reference sequence). This CDR3 has 13 residues. CDR3 loop: CASSTRGSYEQYF. CDR3 sequence (DNA): TGTGCCAGCAGTACTCGGGGTTCCTACGAGCAGTACTTC.

This chain joins TRBV6-5 and TRBJ2-5; 8 bases are shared with TRBD2. Germline V CDR1 and CDR2: MNHEY, SVGAGI. V was clipped by 6 bases and J by 2 bases; unmatched bases: 5. This CDR3 contains 14 residues. CDR3 sequence reads: CASRVAGPQETQYF. The CDR3 bases are TGTGCCAGCAGGGTAGCGGGGCCGCAAGAGACCCAGTACTTC.

J is TRBJ2-7 and V is TRBV5-1; D remains unclear. Trimming pared 0 bases from V and 0 bases from J, leaving 10 bases between. CDR1 is SGHRS, CDR2 YFSETQ, per germline. The CDR3 sequence is 15 residues long. DNA of the CDR3: TGCGCCAGCAGCTTGGAGATGGTCAGCTCCTACGAGCAGTACTTC. Its translation: CASSLEMVSSYEQYF.

V and J are TRBV6-6 and TRBJ1-3, with D maybe TRBD1 (5 bases). Trimming took 2 bases from V and 6 from J, leaving 14 bases between them. Germline lookup yields CDR1 MNHNY and CDR2 SVGAGI (reference sequence). CDR3 size: 15 residues. This chain's CDR3 is CASSYEAGTLNTIYF. The CDR3 DNA is TGTGCCAGCAGTTACGAAGCCGGGACTTTAAACACCATATATTTT.

This chain connects TRBV7-2 to TRBJ2-7, with D perhaps matching TRBD2 (5 bases). CDR3 length: 13 residues. Germline V lookup: CDR1 SGHTA, CDR2 FQGNSA. The V end was cut by 3 bases, the J end by 0 bases, with 6 bases between. For the CDR3, the DNA is TGTGCCAGCAGCTTCACTAGCTCCTACGAGCAGTACTTC. Its protein is CASSFTSSYEQYF.

V and J are TRBV30 and TRBJ1-1, with 8 positions matching TRBD1. The CDR3 extends over 15 amino acids. J was trimmed by 5 bases and V by 3 bases; bases with no gene match: 11. The germline V gene has CDR1 GTSNPN and CDR2 SVGIG (reference sequence). The CDR3 spells CAWRGGQGSGTEAFF. The CDR3, as DNA: TGTGCCTGGAGAGGAGGACAGGGTTCCGGGACTGAAGCTTTCTTT.

In DNA form, the CDR3 reads TGTGCCAGCAGCCTACAGGTGAACACTGAAGCTTTCTTT. This sequence encodes CASSLQVNTEAFF. This rearrangement joins TRBV11-3 to TRBJ1-1; weak D call: TRBD1 (5 bases). Germline-derived CDR1 and CDR2 are SGHNT and YENEEA. Trimming pared 5 bases from V and 0 bases from J, leaving 7 bases between. The CDR3 has 13 residues.

The table lists this clone with a few counts. V gene TRBV13 combines with J gene TRBJ1-1; D remains ambiguous. Germline V gene data show CDR1 as PRHDT and CDR2 as FYEKMQ (reference sequence). The V end lost 5 bases, the J end lost 11 bases, and 21 bases lay between the germline ends. This CDR3 has 14 residues. CDR3 sequence: CASSPRPSTRKAFF. In DNA form, the CDR3 reads TGTGCCAGCAGCCCCCGGCCGTCGACTCGTAAGGCTTTCTTT.

The J gene is TRBJ2-7, the V gene TRBV2; D remains unclear. Trimming took off 1 base at V and 2 bases at J, with 9 bases between the two ends. Germline loops: CDR1 SNHLY, CDR2 FYNNEI. The CDR3 covers 14 residues. The CDR3 sequence is CASSEGQAPYEQYF. CDR3 DNA sequence: TGTGCCAGCAGTGAAGGTCAGGCCCCCTACGAGCAGTACTTC. Full variable domain (remainder filled in from reference TRBV2 and TRBJ2-7): EPEVTQTPSHQVTQMGQEVILRCVPISNHLYFYWYRQILGQKVEFLVSFYNNEISEKSEIFDDQFSVERPDGSNFTLKIRSTKLEDSAMYFCASSEGQAPYEQYFGPGTRLTVT.

Notes on this clone: Sequence at one end of the junction differs from germline and may be a read error. The chain uses TRBV5-1 and TRBJ2-6, with TRBD1 matching 8 bases. CDR3 size: 17 residues. Germline values: CDR1 SGHRS, CDR2 YFSETQ. The CDR3 DNA sequence: TGCGCCAGCAGCCGACAGGGGTTAAGCTCTGGGGCCAACGGCCTGACTTTC. It encodes CASSRQGLSSGANGLTF.

The V gene is TRBV7-9, the J gene TRBJ1-2, with 7 nucleotides matching TRBD1. Germline V CDR1 and CDR2: SEHNR, FQNEAQ (reference sequence). The CDR3 has 13 amino acids. Trimming took 5 bases from V and 7 from J; bases not matched to a gene: 7. The chain's CDR3 is CASSVTGETGYTF. CDR3 coding DNA: TGTGCCAGCAGCGTTACAGGGGAAACTGGCTACACCTTC.

The chain recombines TRBV28 with TRBJ1-5; D unresolved. Germline loops: CDR1 MDHEN, CDR2 SYDVKM. The CDR3 totals 14 residues. V lost 2 bases, J lost 0 bases, and 5 bases lay in between. The CDR3 spells CASSLLNSNQPQHF. The CDR3 bases are TGTGCCAGCAGTTTACTAAATAGCAATCAGCCCCAGCATTTT.

The rearrangement links TRBV7-9 to TRBJ2-5, with 8 bases lining up with TRBD1. Germline V gives CDR1 SEHNR, CDR2 FQNEAQ (reference sequence). CDR3 length equals 14 residues. V trimming: 3 bases; J trimming: 3 bases; junction bases outside the gene matches: 3. The CDR3 is CASSFGQGKETQYF. DNA of the CDR3: TGTGCCAGCAGCTTCGGACAGGGAAAAGAGACCCAGTACTTC.

The CDR3 here is CASSEGAGQVDETQYF. Written as DNA, the CDR3 is TGTGCCAGCAGTGAGGGAGCGGGCCAAGTAGATGAGACCCAGTACTTC. The genes are TRBV25-1 and TRBJ2-5; possibly TRBD2 for D (6 bases). The CDR3 covers 16 residues. Germline V gives CDR1 MGHDK, CDR2 SYGVNS. Trimming cost V 3 bases and J 5 bases, with 19 bases left between them.

The chain joins TRBV28 to TRBJ2-7; tentatively, D is TRBD1 (5 bases). CDR3 length equals 14 residues. V was pared by 7 bases and J by 3 bases, with 16 bases between. CDR1 is MDHEN and CDR2 is SYDVKM in the germline V gene. For the CDR3, the DNA is TGTGCCAGCAATGTAGGGGTGGTAAGCTACGAGCAGTACTTC. This encodes CASNVGVVSYEQYF.

The V gene is TRBV30, the J gene TRBJ1-6, with D perhaps TRBD1 (5 bases). The CDR3 is made up of 13 amino acids. Trimming took 4 bases from V and 7 from J, leaving 11 bases between them. CDR1 and CDR2 (germline): GTSNPN, SVGIG (reference sequence). Written as DNA, the CDR3 is TGTGCCTGGACAGGGAATAGAAATTCACCCCTCCACTTT. It translates to CAWTGNRNSPLHF.

The V gene is TRBV19, the J gene TRBJ1-1; TRBD1 might be the D (5 bases). The V end lost 7 bases, the J end lost 6 bases, and 15 bases lay between the germline ends. The CDR3 is 13 amino acids. The germline CDR1 and CDR2 sequences are LNHDA and SQIVND (reference sequence). This chain's CDR3 is CASTIWQGAEAFF. The DNA for the CDR3 is TGTGCCAGTACCATCTGGCAGGGCGCTGAAGCTTTCTTT.

The chain couples TRBV27 to TRBJ1-1; the D is unclear. V dropped 4 bases and J dropped 2 bases, with 8 bases sitting between them. The CDR3 length is 13 residues. CDR1 is MNHEY and CDR2 is SMNVEV in the germline V gene (reference sequence). CDR3 sequence reads: CASSYRHNTEAFF. DNA of the CDR3: TGTGCCAGCAGTTACCGACACAACACTGAAGCTTTCTTT.

The chain uses TRBV6-4 and TRBJ1-5; 7 bases match TRBD1. V shed 4 bases and J 1 base; nucleotides not matched to a gene: 16. The V gene's germline CDR1 is MRHNA and CDR2 SNTAGT. The CDR3 totals 19 residues. The CDR3 DNA is TGTGCCAGCAGTGCCCTGGGGACAGATAGTAGCGTGAGCAATCAGCCCCAGCATTTT. It codes for CASSALGTDSSVSNQPQHF.

This chain links TRBV4-1 with TRBJ2-7; possible D gene TRBD1, 6 bases. V was shortened by 0 bases and J by 2 bases, with 17 bases between the two germline ends. The germline gives CDR1 MGHRA, CDR2 YSYEKL. The CDR3 is 17 residues long. The CDR3: CASSQEPGHLGPYEQYF. The CDR3 region has the DNA TGCGCCAGCAGCCAAGAGCCGGGACATTTGGGTCCCTACGAGCAGTACTTC.

This clone has more than one count but fewer than ten. The J gene is TRBJ2-7, the V gene TRBV25-1; 11 nucleotides line up with TRBD1. CDR3 length: 17 amino acids. Germline values: CDR1 MGHDK, CDR2 SYGVNS. J was trimmed by 0 bases and V by 4 bases; bases with no gene match: 8. CDR3 nucleotide sequence: TGTGCCAGCAGTGCAAGTACCGGGACAGGGGGCTCCTACGAGCAGTACTTC. Residues: CASSASTGTGGSYEQYF.

The genes are TRBV1 and TRBJ2-3; TRBD2 was called by the table and not checked on the DNA. TRBV1 is labeled a pseudogene. The CDR3 is made up of 18 amino acids. The CDR3 sequence is CTSSQDTGRDGGPDTQYF. The CDR3 DNA follows: TGCACCAGCAGCCAAGATACAGGGCGTGACGGGGGGCCAGATACGCAGTATTTT.

V usage is TRBV5-1 and J usage is TRBJ2-1, with 9 bases matching TRBD2. Germline loops: CDR1 SGHRS, CDR2 YFSETQ. The V gene end was trimmed by 0 bases and the J gene end by 0 bases; junction bases not matched to a gene: 7. This CDR3 comprises 18 residues. Here the CDR3 reads CASSLGLAGFSSYNEQFF. The CDR3 coding sequence is TGCGCCAGCAGCTTGGGCCTAGCGGGATTCAGCTCCTACAATGAGCAGTTCTTC. Full variable domain (remainder filled in from reference TRBV5-1 and TRBJ2-1): KAGVTQTPRYLIKTRGQQVTLSCSPISGHRSVSWYQQTPGQGLQFLFEYFSETQRNKGNFPGRFSGRQFSNSRSEMNVSTLELGDSALYLCASSLGLAGFSSYNEQFFGPGTRLTVL.

V and J are TRBV27 and TRBJ1-2; 7 bases map to TRBD1. Trimming took 5 bases from V and 2 from J; bases not matched to a gene: 8. CDR3 length: 15 amino acids. Germline assignment: CDR1 MNHEY and CDR2 SMNVEV (reference sequence). CDR3 region: CASSPLDRPNYGYTF. CDR3 sequence (DNA): TGTGCCAGCAGTCCCTTGGACAGGCCGAACTATGGCTACACCTTC.

The chain joins TRBV5-1 to TRBJ2-7, with TRBD1 identical over 12 bases. Germline-derived CDR1 and CDR2 are SGHRS and YFSETQ. This CDR3 has 14 residues. After removal of 7 bases from V and 2 bases from J, the junction contained 4 bases not matched to a gene. The CDR3 spells CASVRDRGPYEQYF. CDR3 DNA: TGCGCCAGCGTCCGGGACAGGGGGCCCTACGAGCAGTACTTC. The variable domain in full, with the rest retrieved from reference TRBV5-1 and TRBJ2-7, is KAGVTQTPRYLIKTRGQQVTLSCSPISGHRSVSWYQQTPGQGLQFLFEYFSETQRNKGNFPGRFSGRQFSNSRSEMNVSTLELGDSALYLCASVRDRGPYEQYFGPGTRLTVT.

The rearrangement links TRBV18 to TRBJ1-3; 7 nucleotides agree with TRBD1. V lost 3 bases to trimming and J lost 2 bases; unmatched junction nucleotides: 4. CDR1 and CDR2 (germline): KGHSH, LQKENI. This CDR3 has 15 amino acids. In nucleotides, the CDR3 is TGTGCCAGCTCACCGACAGGGATGACTGGAAACACCATATATTTT. Its translation: CASSPTGMTGNTIYF. Supplemented by reference TRBV18 and TRBJ1-3, the full variable domain reads NAGVMQNPRHLVRRRGQEARLRCSPMKGHSHVYWYRQLPEEGLKFMVYLQKENIIDESGMPKERFSAEFPKEGPSILRIQQVVRGDSAAYFCASSPTGMTGNTIYFGEGSWLTVV.

This sequence joins TRBV6-1 and TRBJ2-6, with D possibly matching TRBD1 (6 bases). V was trimmed by 5 bases and J by 4 bases, leaving 12 bases between them. The CDR3 runs to 15 residues. Looked up from germline, CDR1 is MNHNS and CDR2 is SASEGT. The CDR3 sequence: CASSHGQSGANVLTF. The CDR3 region has the DNA TGTGCCAGCAGTCACGGACAGTCCGGGGCCAACGTCCTGACTTTC.

This clone has only a few counts. This chain uses TRBV7-6 with TRBJ2-7, with 7 bases aligning to TRBD2. Unmatched junction bases numbered 6, after V lost 3 bases and J lost 1 base. CDR1 is SGHVS, CDR2 FNYEAQ, per germline. The CDR3 is 15 residues long. CDR3 region: CASSFRNGGSYEQYF. The CDR3 nucleotides read TGTGCCAGCAGCTTCCGCAACGGGGGGTCCTACGAGCAGTACTTC.

The V and J genes are TRBV18 and TRBJ2-7, with a tentative D call TRBD2 (6 bases). Germline V gene lookup returns CDR1 KGHSH and CDR2 LQKENI. V shed 3 bases and J shed 0 bases, with 6 bases lying between them. CDR3 length: 13 residues. Here the CDR3 reads CASSPGLSYEQYF. CDR3 DNA sequence: TGTGCCAGCTCACCGGGACTCTCCTACGAGCAGTACTTC. Full variable domain (remainder filled in from reference TRBV18 and TRBJ2-7): NAGVMQNPRHLVRRRGQEARLRCSPMKGHSHVYWYRQLPEEGLKFMVYLQKENIIDESGMPKERFSAEFPKEGPSILRIQQVVRGDSAAYFCASSPGLSYEQYFGPGTRLTVT.